This TCR beta chain was sequenced during a study of cytomegalovirus exposure and HLA in healthy donors (dated by TCRdb to about 2017). Describing the broader study: An earlier analysis of roughly 570 of the donors reported about 300 Gb of sequence data and 117 million unique TCR beta sequences obtained from 180 million or so T cells. Among the roughly 410 genotyped donors, 81% belonged to the genetic ancestry cluster associated with self-reported Caucasian donors. Besides the first cohort of more than 650 subjects, a separate validation cohort made up of 120 different subjects was used. The study aimed to test whether signatures of past pathogen exposure could be identified by cataloging public T cell receptors. Among around 400 genotyped donors of the cohort, an average of roughly 230,000 unique TCR beta nucleotide sequences was sequenced per donor, of which about 19% were non-productive. Every discovery cohort repertoire had been produced on one sequencing platform. Rather than using new phenotypic data, the later analysis identified candidate immune exposures from TCR beta sequences and from how often those sequences occurred across donors. Roughly 5 DR-DQ haplotypes were handled as single units for association and clustering, since linkage in the cohort was strong. In a later genetic analysis, genome-wide SNP genotypes for about 65% of the 666 donors were used, and that subset was treated as a discovery cohort. An earlier analysis of more than 450 of the donors used high-throughput TCR beta sequencing to judge whether each TCR beta V gene segment behaved as functional or pseudogenic. The study combined high-throughput TCR immunosequencing, statistical association of individual TCRs with disease status, and machine learning to predict cytomegalovirus infection status. An early release that covered fewer than 800 HLA-typed donors contained approximately 320 gigabases of sequencing data and 85 million to 100 million unique TCR sequences. HLA typing included class I and class II loci at four-digit resolution. A later analysis re-examined previously published TCR beta repertoires from just over 650 donors and added high-resolution HLA genotyping to investigate patterns of TCR occurrence. The T cell repertoires of 700 or so subjects were profiled by immunosequencing and related to cytomegalovirus serostatus. Alongside the repertoire data, information on donor age, sex, ethnicity and CMV serostatus was compiled. The number of donors typed differed by locus, with about 620-630 for A, B, C, DRB1 and DQB1, roughly 520 for DQA1, 600 to 610 for DPA1, and around 460 for DPB1. Here is what the overall study found, with its caveats: In a later analysis, several top co-occurrence clusters were reported to appear linked to parvovirus B19, influenza, CMV and Epstein-Barr virus. At a false discovery rate of 0.05, a later analysis linked 16,951 TCR beta sequences to specific HLA alleles. Because some donors lacked HLA typing at each locus, the association tests relied only on the typed subset. The presence/absence analyses assumed that sequencing depth was roughly uniform across donors, and that assumption may not be true. A later genetic analysis reported fewer N-insertions in productive TCRs among donors in an Asian-associated ancestry cluster than the roughly 720-donor mean. In a later analysis, TCR association rates were found to vary across HLA loci, with the most associated TCRs seen for DRB1 alleles and the fewest for HLA-C alleles. Seventeen rarely observed V segments, including chromosome 9 orphons, were excluded from the earlier analysis of approximately 600 of the donors because counts were too low. A later analysis found that HLA-associated TCR beta chains were more clonally expanded and had lower generation probabilities than equally common non-associated chains. Most CMV-associated TCR beta chains appeared to be HLA-restricted in a later analysis, and the HLA associations seemed to be driven largely by CMV exposure. In a later genetic analysis, a missense DCLRE1C variant was associated with V-gene and J-gene trimming of TCR beta chains, and the association was replicated in an independent cohort. The sequencing pipeline was judged likely to have produced a cluster of highly shared sequence variants as a technical artifact. The classifier was reported to diagnose cytomegalovirus status with high specificity and sensitivity in both the original and validation cohorts. The study gave a list of 150 to 200 TCR beta chains associated with cytomegalovirus. Correlated functional status among segregating V segments might be attributable to linkage disequilibrium, but an unknown experimental factor could not be ruled out. Some IMGT-functional V segments, including TRBV6-2 and TRBV6-3, could not be told apart with the 87-base-pair reads, so those segments were excluded. Across donors, most TCR sequences were observed very rarely, whereas some public TCRs were present in many individuals. According to the authors, the approach could potentially be generalized to other disease states and immunological phenotypes. In this cohort, only TCR beta chains were sequenced, and detectable features were limited by the absence of alpha or paired-chain data. A few of the identified cytomegalovirus-associated TCR beta chains were confirmed in vitro to be specific for cytomegalovirus antigens. A further reported finding was that TCR beta sequences accurately predicted the HLA-A and HLA-B alleles for most subjects in the first cohort. Broadly in line with IMGT annotations, most TCR beta V segments showed up in productive rearrangements about 87% or about 30% of the time in an earlier analysis of some 590 of the donors. When HLA alleles, especially DR and DQ, strongly co-occurred, attributing TCR associations to individual alleles was difficult. For the cohort, immune exposure information was limited to CMV serostatus.

V is cut by 4 bases and J by 7 bases, and the space between the germline ends is 14 bases. According to the germline V gene, CDR1 reads ENHRY and CDR2 reads SYGVKD. The CDR3 runs 13 amino acids, cysteine and phenylalanine included. The read is trimmed to its CDR3 DNA, 39 bases read in frame from base 1. Comments on this clone: It lacks a known antigen. No much larger clonotype is one base removed from it; base qualities were not supplied.

The library was produced with the immunoSEQ multiplex PCR assay. For the multiplex PCR, a mixture combining 60 forward primers for TCR Vbeta segments and 13 reverse primers for TCR Jbeta segments was used. The CDR3 region of rearranged TCR beta genes was amplified from genomic DNA by a multiplex PCR assay. The Illumina HiSeq System was used to sequence the amplified TCR beta libraries as 87-base-pair reads. In the source study's methods: A later analysis counted 75 million to 100 million unique TCR beta chains across the 550 to 750 repertoires, and around 9.9 million of these chains were shared by at least two donors. A nearest-neighbor algorithm error-corrected the raw reads and collapsed the reads into unique sequences, merging closely related sequences to remove PCR and sequencing errors. CDR3 sequences were aligned to IMGT reference sequences to assign V, D and J gene segments. Each retained sequence needed at least a six-nucleotide match to both a V gene segment and a J gene segment. A rearrangement was called productive if the CDR3 had no stop codons and remained in frame with V and J, and every other rearrangement was called non-productive. CDR3 was defined according to IMGT convention as the region running from the second conserved V-encoded cysteine to the conserved J-encoded phenylalanine. The earlier analysis of about 530 of the donors excluded any sequence lacking an unambiguous match to a single V gene segment. In an earlier analysis of several hundred of the donors, a V segment was called functional when productive rearrangements were above 56.7%, and segregating when the standard deviation between donors exceeded 5%. A statistical classification framework was built to diagnose cytomegalovirus status from the catalog of TCR beta chain sequences. In a later analysis, TCR nucleotide sequences were compared against IMGT/GENE-DB human TR gene sequences so that V and J genes could be assigned. Using the TCRdist pipeline, a later analysis assigned CDR3 sequences along with most-parsimonious VDJ recombination scenarios. In a later analysis, each TCR beta chain was defined by its CDR3 amino acid sequence together with its V-gene family, and reads without a unique V-gene family were excluded. To address suspected cross-contamination and a sequencing artifact, a later analysis removed over 500 highly shared, low-generation-probability nucleotide sequences. In a later analysis, a clonal expansion index for each public chain was calculated from normalized within-repertoire ranks of inferred template counts. In a later analysis, generation probabilities were computed using a VDJ recombination model fitted to out-of-frame rearrangements, and the results were checked against IGoR. Hypergeometric tests were used in a later analysis to score TCR-TCR, TCR-HLA and TCR-CMV co-occurrence, with a repertoire-size bias correction applied to the TCR pairs. In a later analysis, false discovery rates were estimated by permuting HLA or CMV assignments 20 times. In a later analysis, co-occurring TCRs were grouped with DBSCAN, and TCRdist sequence similarity was added when clustering was performed within HLA-allele-positive subsets. Repertoires with fewer than 30,000 or more than 120,000 public chains, plus five repertoires with anomalous nucleotide sharing, were excluded from co-occurrence clustering. TCRdb holds this immuneACCESS table with in-frame rearrangements only. Some clones are missing; in checked studies, unresolved V genes explain under half, and the rest has no known cause. V and J calls and clone size follow that table, whereas D and trimming were derived from the DNA. The sample includes roughly 80,000 clones, with approximately 65% observed a single time. Of the sample, more than 3.5% is held by the ten largest clones.

The cohort comprised under 700 healthy bone marrow donors. All cohort members were sampled while nominally healthy, although unrecorded immune exposures were likely present. The donor was CMV seropositive and was included in the group of almost 300 seropositive cohort members. A peripheral blood sample was provided by each donor, and peripheral blood mononuclear cells were used for TCR beta sequencing. Genomic DNA extraction from the blood cell samples was performed with the Qiagen DNeasy Blood Extraction Kit. The chain employs TRBV10-3 and TRBJ2-7, with no reliable assignment of the D segment. Sequencing was performed on PBMCs. This receptor was obtained from a male donor in good health and CMV-seropositive. The DNA is TGTGCCATCAGTGGTGGATCTGACTCAGAGCAGTACTTC. Its protein is CAISGGSDSEQYF.